Shown below are 20 T cell receptor beta chains from a single sample sequenced in a study of blood T cell repertoires in COVID-19. Generated by immunoSEQ multiplex PCR, the TCRdb table keeps only in-frame clones and is missing some. The table lists 210,000 or so clones, around 88% of them singletons. Sample: peripheral blood. The origin of the receptors is a young man with active or convalescent COVID-19.

The table lists this clone with a few counts. The V gene is TRBV7-9, the J gene TRBJ2-1; perhaps TRBD1 as D (6 bases). The germline CDR1 and CDR2 sequences are SEHNR and FQNEAQ (reference sequence). Trimming took 2 bases from V and 3 from J, leaving 11 bases between them. The CDR3 is made up of 15 amino acids. CDR3 loop: CASSLTGWFYNEQFF. The CDR3, as DNA: TGTGCCAGCAGCTTAACAGGGTGGTTCTACAATGAGCAGTTCTTC. Combining the CDR3 with reference TRBV7-9 and TRBJ2-1 gives the whole variable domain DTGVSQNPRHKITKRGQNVTFRCDPISEHNRLYWYRQTLGQGPEFLTYFQNEAQLEKSRLLSDRFSAERPKGSFSTLEIQRTEQGDSAMYLCASSLTGWFYNEQFFGPGTRLTVL.

This chain connects TRBV6-1 to TRBJ1-5; the match to TRBD1 covers 9 bases. This CDR3 is 15 amino acids long. Germline trimming cut 2 bases from V and 4 bases from J; bases unmatched to any gene: 3. From germline, CDR1 is MNHNS and CDR2 SASEGT. Here the CDR3 DNA reads TGTGCCAGCAGTGAACCGGGACAGGGTAATCAGCCCCAGCATTTT. It encodes CASSEPGQGNQPQHF.

V gene TRBV5-4 combines with J gene TRBJ2-7, with 8 positions matching TRBD2. The V segment lost 3 bases and the J segment 4 bases; nucleotides outside the gene matches: 6. Germline values: CDR1 SGHNT, CDR2 YYREEE (reference sequence). The CDR3 runs to 14 residues. The CDR3 here is CASSSPGREYEQYF. DNA for the CDR3: TGTGCCAGCAGCTCACCCGGGAGGGAATACGAGCAGTACTTC.

The rearrangement uses TRBV4-2 and TRBJ2-7, with D perhaps TRBD2 (7 bases). The germline V gene has CDR1 LGHNA and CDR2 YNFKEQ. The CDR3 totals 14 residues. Trimming took 3 bases from V and 3 from J, leaving 12 bases between them. The CDR3, as DNA: TGTGCCAGCAGCCATGGGAGGGGGGACTACGAGCAGTACTTC. Residues: CASSHGRGDYEQYF.

CDR3 coding DNA: TGTGCCAGCAGCTTGGGTCCAGGGGGTGTAACTCAGCCCCAGCATTTT. It encodes CASSLGPGGVTQPQHF. The V and J genes are TRBV7-8 and TRBJ1-5; 7 nucleotides match TRBD1. J was trimmed by 6 bases and V by 3 bases; bases with no gene match: 11. The germline V gene encodes CDR1 SGHVS and CDR2 FQNEAQ. The CDR3 consists of 16 residues.

V is TRBV28 and J is TRBJ1-6; no reliable D call. V was clipped by 4 bases and J by 6 bases, with 10 bases between them. The germline V gene has CDR1 MDHEN and CDR2 SYDVKM. This CDR3 spans 14 amino acids. The CDR3 reads CASSSGALNSPLHF. DNA for the CDR3: TGTGCCAGCAGTTCAGGTGCCCTTAATTCACCCCTCCACTTT.

The chain couples TRBV6-4 to TRBJ1-1; possible D gene TRBD1, 5 bases. The CDR3 is 13 residues long. CDR1 is MRHNA and CDR2 is SNTAGT in the germline V gene. V dropped 6 bases and J dropped 1 base, with 9 bases sitting between them. This CDR3 is CASSEQENTEAFF. The DNA for the CDR3 is TGTGCCAGCAGCGAACAGGAGAACACTGAAGCTTTCTTT.

This rearrangement joins TRBV6-1 to TRBJ1-5, with TRBD1 matching over 7 bases. Germline lookup yields CDR1 MNHNS and CDR2 SASEGT. The CDR3 runs to 18 residues. The ends lost 4 bases at V and 2 bases at J; junction bases unmatched: 14. The CDR3 sequence: CASSVTDRPKGGNQPQHF. The CDR3 region has the DNA TGTGCCAGCAGTGTAACGGACAGGCCCAAGGGGGGCAATCAGCCCCAGCATTTT.

The V and J genes are TRBV28 and TRBJ1-3; D is uncertain. This CDR3 comprises 12 residues. CDR1 is MDHEN and CDR2 is SYDVKM in the germline V gene. The V and J ends lost 3 bases and 4 bases respectively, with 4 bases between them. This CDR3 reads CASSFRGNTIYF. The CDR3 DNA is TGTGCCAGCAGTTTCAGAGGAAACACCATATATTTT.

The chain uses TRBV7-9 and TRBJ1-6; 7 bases line up with TRBD1. V dropped 4 bases and J dropped 4; count of bases not matched to a gene: 7. This CDR3 region has 16 residues. The germline gives CDR1 SEHNR, CDR2 FQNEAQ (reference sequence). This chain's CDR3 is CASSSTTGQYNSPLHF. Here the CDR3 DNA reads TGTGCCAGCAGCTCCACAACGGGACAGTATAATTCACCCCTCCACTTT. Based on the CDR3 plus reference TRBV7-9 and TRBJ1-6, the full variable domain is DTGVSQNPRHKITKRGQNVTFRCDPISEHNRLYWYRQTLGQGPEFLTYFQNEAQLEKSRLLSDRFSAERPKGSFSTLEIQRTEQGDSAMYLCASSSTTGQYNSPLHFGNGTRLTVT.

The gene calls are TRBV18 and TRBJ2-7; no reliable D call. This CDR3 comprises 14 residues. CDR1 and CDR2 (germline): KGHSH, LQKENI. The V gene lost 2 bases and the J gene lost 3 bases, with 11 bases spanning the gap. CDR3 residues: CASSPIAPSYEQYF. DNA for the CDR3: TGTGCCAGCTCACCAATTGCCCCCAGCTACGAGCAGTACTTC.

The rearrangement joins TRBV7-2 to TRBJ2-1; TRBD2 might be the D (5 bases). The CDR3 runs to 12 residues. Trimming cost V 7 bases and J 9 bases, with 13 bases left between them. Germline assignment: CDR1 SGHTA and CDR2 FQGNSA. CDR3 nucleotides: TGTGCCAGCACCCCGCGGGTACCTGAGCAGTTCTTC. It is translated as CASTPRVPEQFF.

The rearrangement uses TRBV28 and TRBJ2-5; D may be TRBD1 (7 bases). The CDR3 is 15 amino acids. Deletions cut 6 bases from V and 7 bases from J, with 21 bases between. CDR1 and CDR2 (germline): MDHEN, SYDVKM. CDR3 coding DNA: TGTGCCAGCAGCGCGGGACAGCAAGGTCGGGTGACCCAGTACTTC. Translation: CASSAGQQGRVTQYF.

This chain links TRBV7-2 with TRBJ2-7, with 11 positions matching TRBD2. The germline V gene has CDR1 SGHTA and CDR2 FQGNSA. The CDR3 length is 17 residues. V was clipped by 5 bases and J by 0 bases; unmatched bases: 9. The CDR3 here is CASSQKTLAGGSYEQYF. CDR3 nucleotides: TGTGCCAGCAGCCAAAAGACCCTAGCGGGAGGCTCCTACGAGCAGTACTTC.

DNA for the CDR3: TGTGCCAGCAGCTCCCACGACAGTCCGAGCCCTAACTATGGCTACACCTTC. This sequence encodes CASSSHDSPSPNYGYTF. This chain connects TRBV5-4 to TRBJ1-2; possible D gene TRBD1, 5 bases. The CDR3 contains 17 residues. The germline V gene has CDR1 SGHNT and CDR2 YYREEE (reference sequence). The ends were cut back, 3 bases at V and 0 bases at J, with 18 bases in the middle.

CDR3 in amino acids: CASSLLGQGLFF. The CDR3 region has the DNA TGTGCCAGCAGTTTATTGGGGCAGGGGTTGTTCTTC. The rearrangement uses TRBV28 and TRBJ2-1; D might be TRBD1 (6 bases). The germline gives CDR1 MDHEN, CDR2 SYDVKM. This CDR3 is built from 12 residues. V was clipped by 1 base and J by 15 bases, with 13 bases between them.

CDR3 sequence (DNA): TGTGCCAGCAGTGAAATCGGACAGGGGGCTATCAATGAGCAGTTCTTC. It is translated as CASSEIGQGAINEQFF. The chain carries TRBV25-1 and TRBJ2-1; 11 nucleotides line up with TRBD1. The germline CDR1 and CDR2 sequences are MGHDK and SYGVNS. V dropped 2 bases and J dropped 6; count of bases not matched to a gene: 6. The CDR3 is made up of 16 amino acids.

The genes are TRBV20-1 and TRBJ2-1; 10 bases match TRBD2. In germline, CDR1 is DFQATT, CDR2 SNEGSKA (reference sequence). Trimming removed 3 bases from V and 12 bases from J; junction bases left unmatched: 17. The CDR3 covers 16 residues. As DNA, the CDR3 is TGCAGTGCTAGTCGCCCGGGACTAGCGACGAGAGGGGGGCAGTTCTTC. It is translated as CSASRPGLATRGGQFF.

The V call is TRBV29-1, the J call TRBJ2-1; no clear D gene. CDR3 length: 13 residues. Trimming removed 4 bases from V and 10 bases from J, with 17 bases in between. The V gene's germline CDR1 is SQVTM and CDR2 ANQGSEA. CDR3 sequence (DNA): TGCAGCGTTGTTTCGGCGGCTAAGAGGGAGCAGTTCTTC. Protein sequence: CSVVSAAKREQFF.

This CDR3 reads CASREAGTQNTDTQYF. CDR3 coding DNA: TGTGCCAGCAGAGAGGCCGGGACTCAGAACACAGATACGCAGTATTTT. The J gene is TRBJ2-3, the V gene TRBV27, with a tentative D call TRBD2 (6 bases). CDR3 length: 16 residues. V lost 6 bases, J lost 2 bases, and 18 bases lay in between. Germline assignment: CDR1 MNHEY and CDR2 SMNVEV (reference sequence).